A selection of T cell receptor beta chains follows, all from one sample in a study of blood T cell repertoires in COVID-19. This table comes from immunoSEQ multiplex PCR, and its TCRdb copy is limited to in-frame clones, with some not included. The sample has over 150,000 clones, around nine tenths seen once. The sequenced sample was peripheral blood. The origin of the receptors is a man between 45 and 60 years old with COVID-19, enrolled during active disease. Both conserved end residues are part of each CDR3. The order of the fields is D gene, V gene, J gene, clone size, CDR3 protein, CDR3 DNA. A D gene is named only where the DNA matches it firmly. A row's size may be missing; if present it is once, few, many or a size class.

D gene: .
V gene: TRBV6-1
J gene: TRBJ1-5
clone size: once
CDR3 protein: CASSDPGVRQPQHF
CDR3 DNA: TGTGCCAGCAGTGATCCGGGGGTTAGGCAGCCCCAGCATTTT

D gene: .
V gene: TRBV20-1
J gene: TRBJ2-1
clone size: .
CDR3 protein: CSATGDNEQFF
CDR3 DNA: TGCAGTGCTACGGGTGACAATGAGCAGTTCTTC

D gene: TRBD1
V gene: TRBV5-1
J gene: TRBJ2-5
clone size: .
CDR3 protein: CASSLGGDKQETQYF
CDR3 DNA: TGCGCCAGCAGCCTAGGGGGCGACAAACAAGAGACCCAGTACTTC

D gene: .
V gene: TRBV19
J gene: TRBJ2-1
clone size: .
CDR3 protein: CASKGGGKVINEQFF
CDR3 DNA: TGTGCCAGTAAGGGAGGAGGGAAGGTTATCAATGAGCAGTTCTTC

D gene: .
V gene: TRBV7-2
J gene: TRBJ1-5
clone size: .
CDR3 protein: CASSIQTDQPQHF
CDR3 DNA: TGTGCCAGCAGCATCCAAACAGATCAGCCCCAGCATTTT

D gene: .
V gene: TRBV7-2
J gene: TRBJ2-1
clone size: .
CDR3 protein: CASSSGEYNEQFF
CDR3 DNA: TGTGCCAGCAGCTCGGGGGAATACAATGAGCAGTTCTTC

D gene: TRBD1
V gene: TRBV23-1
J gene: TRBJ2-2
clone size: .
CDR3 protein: CASSQSPGQVAGELFF
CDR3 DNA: TGCGCCAGCAGTCAGTCCCCGGGACAGGTCGCCGGGGAGCTGTTTTTT

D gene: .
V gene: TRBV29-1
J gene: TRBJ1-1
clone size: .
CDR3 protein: CRGGGKNTEAFF
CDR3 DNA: TGCAGGGGAGGCGGGAAGAACACTGAAGCTTTCTTT

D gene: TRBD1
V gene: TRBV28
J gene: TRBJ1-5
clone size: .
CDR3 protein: CASSHGQGVDQPQHF
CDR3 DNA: TGTGCCAGCAGTCACGGACAGGGAGTCGATCAGCCCCAGCATTTT

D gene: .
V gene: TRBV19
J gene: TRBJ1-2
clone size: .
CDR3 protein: CASSLRGGHTF
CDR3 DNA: TGTGCCAGTAGCTTAAGGGGTGGACACACCTTC

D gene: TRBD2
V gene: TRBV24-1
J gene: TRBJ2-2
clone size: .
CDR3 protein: CATSDWRGGAGELFF
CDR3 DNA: TGTGCCACCAGTGATTGGCGGGGGGGCGCCGGGGAGCTGTTTTTT

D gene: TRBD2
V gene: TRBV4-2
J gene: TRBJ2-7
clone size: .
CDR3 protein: CASSQGTSGGRGEQYF
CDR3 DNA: TGTGCCAGCAGCCAAGGAACCAGCGGGGGGAGAGGGGAGCAGTACTTC

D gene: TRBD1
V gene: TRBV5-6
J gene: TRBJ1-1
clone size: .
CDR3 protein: CASSFGTGTNTEAFF
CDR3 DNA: TGTGCCAGCAGCTTCGGGACAGGGACGAACACTGAAGCTTTCTTT

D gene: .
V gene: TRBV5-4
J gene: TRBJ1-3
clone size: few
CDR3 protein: CASSPRPMGAGNTIYF
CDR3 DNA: TGTGCCAGCAGCCCTCGCCCGATGGGGGCGGGAAACACCATATATTTT

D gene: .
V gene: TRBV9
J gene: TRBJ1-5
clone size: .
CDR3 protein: CASSEDGGMYQPQHF
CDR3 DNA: TGTGCCAGCAGTGAAGACGGAGGGATGTACCAGCCCCAGCATTTT

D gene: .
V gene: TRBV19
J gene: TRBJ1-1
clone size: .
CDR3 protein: CASSYGGAEAFF
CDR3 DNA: TGTGCCAGTAGCTACGGGGGAGCTGAAGCTTTCTTT

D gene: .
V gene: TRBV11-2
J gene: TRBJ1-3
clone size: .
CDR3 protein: CASSLGHHSSGNTIYF
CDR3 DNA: TGTGCCAGCAGCCTGGGACACCATAGCTCTGGAAACACCATATATTTT

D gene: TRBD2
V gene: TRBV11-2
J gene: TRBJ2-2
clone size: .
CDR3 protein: CASSLTSGSPGELFF
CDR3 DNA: TGTGCCAGCAGCCTGACTAGCGGGAGTCCCGGGGAGCTGTTTTTT

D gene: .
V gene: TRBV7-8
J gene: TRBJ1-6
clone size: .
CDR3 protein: CASSLSLTETNNSPLHF
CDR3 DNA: TGTGCCAGCAGCTTATCCCTGACAGAGACAAATAATTCACCCCTCCACTTT

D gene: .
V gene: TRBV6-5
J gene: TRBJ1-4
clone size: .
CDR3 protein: CASSYSGVSTNEKLFF
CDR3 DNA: TGTGCCAGCAGTTACTCAGGGGTTTCGACTAATGAAAAACTGTTTTTT

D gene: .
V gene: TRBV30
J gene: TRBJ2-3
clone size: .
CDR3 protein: CAWSQSTDTQYF
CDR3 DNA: TGTGCCTGGAGTCAGAGCACAGATACGCAGTATTTT

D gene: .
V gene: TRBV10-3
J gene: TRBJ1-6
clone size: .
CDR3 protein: CAISGGGSYNSPLHF
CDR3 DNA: TGTGCCATCAGTGGGGGCGGCTCCTATAATTCACCCCTCCACTTT

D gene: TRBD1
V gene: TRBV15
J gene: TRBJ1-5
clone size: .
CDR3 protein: CATSRDVPDRGWQPQHF
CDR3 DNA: TGTGCCACCAGCAGAGATGTACCGGACAGGGGTTGGCAGCCCCAGCATTTT

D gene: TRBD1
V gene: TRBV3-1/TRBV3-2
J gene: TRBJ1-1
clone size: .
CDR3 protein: CASSQVLTGALTTEAFF
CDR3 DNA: TGTGCCAGCAGCCAAGTTTTGACAGGGGCCTTGACGACTGAAGCTTTCTTT

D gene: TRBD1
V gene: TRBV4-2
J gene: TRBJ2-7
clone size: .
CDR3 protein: CASSQVGQGILYEQYF
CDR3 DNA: TGTGCCAGCAGCCAAGTTGGACAGGGGATTCTCTACGAGCAGTACTTC

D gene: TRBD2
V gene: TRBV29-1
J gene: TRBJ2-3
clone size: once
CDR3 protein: CSVEGGRASSTDTQYF
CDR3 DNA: TGCAGCGTTGAAGGAGGGAGGGCCTCTAGCACAGATACGCAGTATTTT

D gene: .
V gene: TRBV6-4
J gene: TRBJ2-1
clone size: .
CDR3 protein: CASSDRGGWEQFF
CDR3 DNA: TGTGCCAGCAGTGACAGGGGGGGCTGGGAGCAGTTCTTC

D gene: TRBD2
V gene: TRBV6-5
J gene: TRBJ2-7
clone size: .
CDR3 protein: CASSYSAGGPYYEQYF
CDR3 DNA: TGTGCCAGCAGTTACTCGGCGGGAGGGCCTTATTACGAGCAGTACTTC

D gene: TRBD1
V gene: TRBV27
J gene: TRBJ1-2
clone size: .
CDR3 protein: CASSRLAGTANYGYTF
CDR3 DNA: TGTGCCAGCAGTAGGCTCGCCGGGACAGCTAACTATGGCTACACCTTC

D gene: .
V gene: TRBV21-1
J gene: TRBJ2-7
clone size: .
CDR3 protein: CASSKEWTGTSYEQYF
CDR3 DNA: TGTGCCAGCAGCAAAGAGTGGACAGGGACCTCCTACGAGCAGTACTTC

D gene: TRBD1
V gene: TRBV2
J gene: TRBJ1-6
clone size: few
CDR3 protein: CASRGQTNSPLHF
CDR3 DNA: TGTGCCAGCAGGGGACAGACTAATTCACCCCTCCACTTT

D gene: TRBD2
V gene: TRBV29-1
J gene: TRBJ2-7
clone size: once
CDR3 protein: CSVSSGSSYEQYF
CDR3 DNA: TGCAGCGTTTCCAGCGGGAGCTCCTACGAGCAGTACTTC

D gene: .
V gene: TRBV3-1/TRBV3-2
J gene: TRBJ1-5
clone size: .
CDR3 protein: CASSPTGGNQPQHF
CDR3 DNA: TGTGCCAGCAGCCCGACAGGCGGCAATCAGCCCCAGCATTTT

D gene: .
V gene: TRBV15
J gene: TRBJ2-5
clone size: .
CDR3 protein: CATSRDSSYQETQYF
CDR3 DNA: TGTGCCACCAGCAGAGATTCTTCGTACCAAGAGACCCAGTACTTC

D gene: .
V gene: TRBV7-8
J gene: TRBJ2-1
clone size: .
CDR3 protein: CASMNLRVNEQFF
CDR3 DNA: TGTGCCAGCATGAACTTGAGGGTCAATGAGCAGTTCTTC

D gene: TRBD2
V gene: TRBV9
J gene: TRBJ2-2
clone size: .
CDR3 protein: CASSQGAGGGTGELFF
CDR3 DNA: TGTGCCAGCAGCCAGGGAGCGGGGGGAGGAACCGGGGAGCTGTTTTTT

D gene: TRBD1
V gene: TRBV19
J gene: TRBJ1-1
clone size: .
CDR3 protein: CASSISLETGGVETEAFF
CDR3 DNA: TGTGCCAGTAGTATTAGTCTTGAGACAGGGGGCGTGGAGACTGAAGCTTTCTTT

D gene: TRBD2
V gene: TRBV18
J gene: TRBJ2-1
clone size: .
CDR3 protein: CASSRGGTSDEQFF
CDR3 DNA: TGTGCCAGCTCCCGCGGAGGGACTAGCGATGAGCAGTTCTTC

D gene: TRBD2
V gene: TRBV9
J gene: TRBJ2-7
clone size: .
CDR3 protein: CASSVGEGEQYF
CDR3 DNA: TGTGCCAGCAGCGTAGGGGAGGGAGAGCAGTACTTC

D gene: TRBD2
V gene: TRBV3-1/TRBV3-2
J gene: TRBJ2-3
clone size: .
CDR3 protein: CASSPWEGRTDTQYF
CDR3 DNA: TGTGCCAGCAGCCCCTGGGAGGGCCGCACAGATACGCAGTATTTT